The TCR beta chain under discussion was sequenced for a study of cytomegalovirus exposure and HLA in healthy donors. PCR was performed using 60 Vbeta and 13 Jbeta primers. Assay used: immunoSEQ multiplex PCR; TCRdb lists only in-frame clones, some missing. The sample lists about 150,000 clones, over 70% occurring once. Findings of the study overall: Follow-up analysis later connected one missense variant in DCLRE1C with trimming of TCR beta V- and J-genes. 164 TCR beta chains were listed as cytomegalovirus-associated.

A remark on this clone: Its antigen is unknown. One end of the junction is discordant with germline, which a read error may explain.

The sequenced sample consisted of PBMCs. This sequence originates from a woman aged 40 to 50 in good health and CMV-seropositive.

CDR3 in DNA: TGTTCCAGCAGCTACCTCCAGGGGGCAGGTGGCTACACCTTC. It yields the protein CSSSYLQGAGGYTF. V gene TRBV7-9 combines with J gene TRBJ1-2; 8 bases are shared with TRBD1. This CDR3 has 14 residues. In germline, CDR1 is SEHNR, CDR2 FQNEAQ (reference sequence).